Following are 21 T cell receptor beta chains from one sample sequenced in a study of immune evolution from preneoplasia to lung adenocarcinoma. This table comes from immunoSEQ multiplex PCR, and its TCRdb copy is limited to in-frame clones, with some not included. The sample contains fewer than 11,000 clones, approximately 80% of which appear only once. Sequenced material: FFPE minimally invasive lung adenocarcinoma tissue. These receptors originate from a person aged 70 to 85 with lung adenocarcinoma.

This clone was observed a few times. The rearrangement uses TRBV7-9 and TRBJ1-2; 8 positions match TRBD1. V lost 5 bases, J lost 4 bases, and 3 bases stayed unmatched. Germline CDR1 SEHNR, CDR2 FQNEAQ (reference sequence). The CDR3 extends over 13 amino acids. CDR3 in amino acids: CASSLGQGYGYTF. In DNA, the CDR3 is TGTGCCAGCAGCCTAGGACAGGGCTATGGCTACACCTTC. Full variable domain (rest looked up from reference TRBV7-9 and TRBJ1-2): DTGVSQNPRHKITKRGQNVTFRCDPISEHNRLYWYRQTLGQGPEFLTYFQNEAQLEKSRLLSDRFSAERPKGSFSTLEIQRTEQGDSAMYLCASSLGQGYGYTFGSGTRLTVV.

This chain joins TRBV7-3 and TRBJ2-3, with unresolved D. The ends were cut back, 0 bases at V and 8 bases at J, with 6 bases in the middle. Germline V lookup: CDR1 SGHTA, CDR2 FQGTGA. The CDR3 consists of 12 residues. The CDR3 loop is CASSLTLGTQYF. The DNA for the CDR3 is TGTGCCAGCAGCTTAACGTTGGGTACGCAGTATTTT. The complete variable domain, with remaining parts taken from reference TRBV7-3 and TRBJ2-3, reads GAGVSQTPSNKVTEKGKYVELRCDPISGHTALYWYRQSLGQGPEFLIYFQGTGAADDSGLPNDRFFAVRPEGSVSTLKIQRTERGDSAVYLCASSLTLGTQYFGPGTRLTVL.

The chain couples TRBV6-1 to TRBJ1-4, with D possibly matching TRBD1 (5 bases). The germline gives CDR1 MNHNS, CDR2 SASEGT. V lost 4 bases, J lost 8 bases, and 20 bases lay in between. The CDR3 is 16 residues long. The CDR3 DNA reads TGTGCCAGCAGTGCTAAACCTGAAGGACATCGCGAAAAACTGTTTTTT. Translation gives CASSAKPEGHREKLFF.

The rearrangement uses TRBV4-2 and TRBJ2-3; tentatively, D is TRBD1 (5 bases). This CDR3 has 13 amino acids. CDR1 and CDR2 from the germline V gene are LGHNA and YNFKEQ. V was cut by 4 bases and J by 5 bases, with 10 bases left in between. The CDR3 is CASSPWGGDTQYF. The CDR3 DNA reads TGTGCCAGCAGCCCTTGGGGCGGAGATACGCAGTATTTT.

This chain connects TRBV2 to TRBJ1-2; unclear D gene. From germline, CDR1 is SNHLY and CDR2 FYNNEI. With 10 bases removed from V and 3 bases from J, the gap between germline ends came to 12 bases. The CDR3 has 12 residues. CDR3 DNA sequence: TGTGCCACCAGAGGAACCTACTATGGCTACACCTTC. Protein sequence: CATRGTYYGYTF.

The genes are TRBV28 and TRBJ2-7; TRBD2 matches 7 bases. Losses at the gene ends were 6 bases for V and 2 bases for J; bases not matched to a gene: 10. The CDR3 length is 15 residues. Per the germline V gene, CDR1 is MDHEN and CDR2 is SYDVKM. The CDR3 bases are TGTGCCAGCAGCACAGGCGGGAGACAAGCCTACGAGCAGTACTTC. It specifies CASSTGGRQAYEQYF.

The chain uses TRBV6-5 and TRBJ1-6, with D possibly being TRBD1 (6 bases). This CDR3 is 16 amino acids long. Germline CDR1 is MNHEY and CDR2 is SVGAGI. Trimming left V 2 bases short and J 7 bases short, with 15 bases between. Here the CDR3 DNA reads TGTGCCAGCAGTTACACTGGACAGCTCGTGAATTCACCCCTCCACTTT. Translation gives CASSYTGQLVNSPLHF.

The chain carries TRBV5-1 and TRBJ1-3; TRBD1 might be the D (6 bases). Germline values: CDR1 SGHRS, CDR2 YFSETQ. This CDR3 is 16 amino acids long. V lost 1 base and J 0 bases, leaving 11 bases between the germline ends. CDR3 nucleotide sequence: TGCGCCAGCAGCTTGACAGGGAGCCTCTCTGGAAACACCATATATTTT. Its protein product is CASSLTGSLSGNTIYF.

Here the CDR3 DNA reads TGTGCCAGCAGTTACTACGGACAGAAAGACACTGAAGCTTTCTTT. Protein product: CASSYYGQKDTEAFF. The chain links TRBV6-6 to TRBJ1-1, with a possible D match to TRBD1 (6 bases). Germline-derived CDR1 and CDR2 are MNHNY and SVGAGI (reference sequence). Trimming cost V 1 base and J 3 bases, with 12 bases left between them. The CDR3 totals 15 residues.

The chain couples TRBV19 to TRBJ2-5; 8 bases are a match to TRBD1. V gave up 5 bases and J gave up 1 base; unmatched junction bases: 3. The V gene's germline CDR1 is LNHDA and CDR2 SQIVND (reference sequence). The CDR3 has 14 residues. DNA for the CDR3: TGTGCCAGTAGTGCAGGGGGCAGCCAAGAGACCCAGTACTTC. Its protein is CASSAGGSQETQYF.

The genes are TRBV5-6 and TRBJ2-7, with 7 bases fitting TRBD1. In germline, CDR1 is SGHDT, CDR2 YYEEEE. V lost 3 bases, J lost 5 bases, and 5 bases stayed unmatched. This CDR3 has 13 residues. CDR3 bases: TGTGCCAGCAGCTGGGGGACAGTAAACGAGCAGTACTTC. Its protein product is CASSWGTVNEQYF.

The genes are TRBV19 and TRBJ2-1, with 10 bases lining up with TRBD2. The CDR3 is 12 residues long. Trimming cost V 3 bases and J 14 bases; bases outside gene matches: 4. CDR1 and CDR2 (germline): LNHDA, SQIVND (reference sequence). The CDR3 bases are TGTGCCAGTAGTATCCTAGCGGGAGATAAGTTCTTC. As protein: CASSILAGDKFF.

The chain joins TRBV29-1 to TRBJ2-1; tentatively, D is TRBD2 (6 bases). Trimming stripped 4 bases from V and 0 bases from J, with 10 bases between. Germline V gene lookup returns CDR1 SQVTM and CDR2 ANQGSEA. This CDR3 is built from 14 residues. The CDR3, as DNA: TGCAGCGTTGTTCGCGGGGCCTCCTACAATGAGCAGTTCTTC. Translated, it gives CSVVRGASYNEQFF.

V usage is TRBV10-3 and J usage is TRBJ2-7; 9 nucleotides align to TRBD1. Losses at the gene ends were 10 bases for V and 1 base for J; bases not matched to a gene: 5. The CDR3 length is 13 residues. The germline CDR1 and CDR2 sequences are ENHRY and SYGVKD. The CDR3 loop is CATYDRGSYEQYF. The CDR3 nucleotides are TGTGCCACCTATGACAGGGGGTCCTACGAGCAGTACTTC.

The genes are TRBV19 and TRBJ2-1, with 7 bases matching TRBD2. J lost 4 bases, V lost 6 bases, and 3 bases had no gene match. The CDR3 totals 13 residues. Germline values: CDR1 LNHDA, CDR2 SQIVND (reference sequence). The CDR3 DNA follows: TGTGCCAGTAGGCCGGGACTATACAATGAGCAGTTCTTC. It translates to CASRPGLYNEQFF.

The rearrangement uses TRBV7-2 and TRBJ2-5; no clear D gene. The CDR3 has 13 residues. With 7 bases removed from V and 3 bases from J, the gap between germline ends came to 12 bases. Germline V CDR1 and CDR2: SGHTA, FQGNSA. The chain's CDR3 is CASKPYLEETQYF. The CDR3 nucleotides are TGTGCCAGCAAACCTTATCTGGAAGAGACCCAGTACTTC.

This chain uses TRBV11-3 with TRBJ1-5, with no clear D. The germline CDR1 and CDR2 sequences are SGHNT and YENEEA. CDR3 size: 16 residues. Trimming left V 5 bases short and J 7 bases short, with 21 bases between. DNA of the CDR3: TGTGCCAGCAGCCTCCGGACGGGAGGATTAGGACAGCCCCAGCATTTT. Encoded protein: CASSLRTGGLGQPQHF.

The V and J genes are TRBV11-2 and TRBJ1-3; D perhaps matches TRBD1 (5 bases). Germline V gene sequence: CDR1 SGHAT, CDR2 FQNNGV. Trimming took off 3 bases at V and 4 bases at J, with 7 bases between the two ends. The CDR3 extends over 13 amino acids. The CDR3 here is CASSFAGGNTIYF. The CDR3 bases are TGTGCCAGCAGCTTCGCAGGGGGAAACACCATATATTTT.

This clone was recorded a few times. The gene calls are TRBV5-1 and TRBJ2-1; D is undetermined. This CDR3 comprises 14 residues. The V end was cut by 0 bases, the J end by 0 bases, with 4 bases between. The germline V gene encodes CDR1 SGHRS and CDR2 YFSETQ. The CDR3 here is CASSLEASYNEQFF. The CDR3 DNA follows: TGCGCCAGCAGCTTGGAAGCCTCCTACAATGAGCAGTTCTTC.

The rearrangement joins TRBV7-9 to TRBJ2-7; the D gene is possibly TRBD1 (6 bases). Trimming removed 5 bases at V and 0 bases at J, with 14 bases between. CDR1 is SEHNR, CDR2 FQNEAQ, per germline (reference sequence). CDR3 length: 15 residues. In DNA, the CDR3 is TGTGCCAGCAGCCCAGGACAGCGGAACTCCTACGAGCAGTACTTC. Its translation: CASSPGQRNSYEQYF.

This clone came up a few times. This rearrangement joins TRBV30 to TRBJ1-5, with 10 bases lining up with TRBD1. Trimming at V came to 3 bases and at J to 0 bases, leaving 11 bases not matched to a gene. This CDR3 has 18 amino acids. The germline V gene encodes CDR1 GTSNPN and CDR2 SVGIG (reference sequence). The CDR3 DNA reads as TGTGCCTGGAGCCATTCCGGGACAGGGGCCGATAGCAATCAGCCCCAGCATTTT. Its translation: CAWSHSGTGADSNQPQHF.